A single sample gave rise to the 32 T cell receptor beta chains below, sequenced in a study of cytomegalovirus exposure and HLA in healthy donors. Primers for the PCR totalled 60 Vbeta and 13 Jbeta. TCRdb keeps only in-frame clones here, not all; method: immunoSEQ multiplex PCR. Its clone listing holds fewer than 200,000 clones. The sequencing input was PBMCs. All receptors derive from a woman between 55 and 75 years old in good health and CMV-seronegative.

V is TRBV11-3 and J is TRBJ2-1; 9 bases are a match to TRBD1. J was trimmed by 7 bases and V by 5 bases; bases with no gene match: 9. Germline assignment: CDR1 SGHNT and CDR2 YENEEA. This CDR3 region has 15 residues. The CDR3 sequence is CASSPGTGLINEQFF. In DNA, the CDR3 is TGTGCCAGCAGCCCCGGGACAGGGCTGATAAATGAGCAGTTCTTC.

The chain links TRBV6-6 to TRBJ2-6; D perhaps matches TRBD2 (5 bases). The germline V gene encodes CDR1 MNHNY and CDR2 SVGAGI (reference sequence). There are 14 residues in the CDR3. The V end was cut by 9 bases, the J end by 3 bases, with 12 bases between. CDR3 loop: CASNRGGGANVLTF. CDR3 sequence (DNA): TGTGCCAGTAACCGGGGTGGTGGGGCCAACGTCCTGACTTTC.

This rearrangement joins TRBV29-1 to TRBJ2-3; D is uncertain. This CDR3 has 12 residues. Germline assignment: CDR1 SQVTM and CDR2 ANQGSEA. With 4 bases removed from V and 1 base from J, the gap between germline ends came to 6 bases. The chain's CDR3 is CSVVSGTDTQYF. The DNA of the CDR3 is TGCAGCGTTGTGTCTGGCACAGATACGCAGTATTTT.

Here the CDR3 reads CAISGGGLSSGNTIYF. The DNA for the CDR3 is TGTGCCATCAGTGGGGGGGGCCTAAGCTCTGGAAACACCATATATTTT. This sequence joins TRBV10-3 and TRBJ1-3; a weak D match, TRBD1 (6 bases). The CDR3 has 16 residues. Germline CDR1 ENHRY, CDR2 SYGVKD. V was shortened by 4 bases and J by 0 bases, with 13 bases between the two germline ends.

The chain is built from TRBV9 and TRBJ2-7, with D possibly being TRBD2 (5 bases). This CDR3 spans 18 amino acids. Trimming took 3 bases from V and 0 from J, leaving 22 bases between them. Germline V lookup: CDR1 SGDLS, CDR2 YYNGEE. CDR3 bases: TGTGCCAGCAGCGCAGGAGGTTGGACGGCGGGTAGCTCCTACGAGCAGTACTTC. As protein: CASSAGGWTAGSSYEQYF.

The chain joins TRBV6-5 to TRBJ2-7; maybe TRBD1 (5 bases). V was shortened by 2 bases and J by 4 bases, with 12 bases between the two germline ends. This CDR3 contains 14 residues. The germline CDR1 and CDR2 sequences are MNHEY and SVGAGI. The DNA for the CDR3 is TGTGCCAGCAGTTACGCCTCTCAGGGTTACGAGCAGTACTTC. Protein: CASSYASQGYEQYF.

CDR3 residues: CASSGVGAGELFF. The CDR3 DNA sequence: TGTGCCAGCAGTGGGGTAGGGGCCGGGGAGCTGTTTTTT. This chain uses TRBV2 with TRBJ2-2; perhaps TRBD1 as D (5 bases). CDR1 and CDR2 from the germline V gene are SNHLY and FYNNEI. The CDR3 length is 13 residues. V was trimmed by 4 bases and J by 6 bases, leaving 9 bases between them.

The rearrangement links TRBV2 to TRBJ1-1; D is unresolved. CDR3 length: 14 residues. Germline CDR1 SNHLY, CDR2 FYNNEI. With 6 bases removed from V and 1 base from J, the gap between germline ends came to 12 bases. The CDR3 here is CASSSTAGNTEAFF. DNA of the CDR3: TGTGCCAGCAGCTCCACGGCAGGGAACACTGAAGCTTTCTTT.

V is TRBV7-9 and J is TRBJ1-1, with D hard to call. The CDR3 runs to 12 residues. V was shortened by 1 base and J by 6 bases, with 6 bases between the two germline ends. Germline CDR1 and CDR2: SEHNR and FQNEAQ (reference sequence). The CDR3 here is CASSLGRSEAFF. The CDR3 DNA is TGTGCCAGCAGCTTAGGGAGATCTGAAGCTTTCTTT.

The chain uses TRBV27 and TRBJ2-2; D perhaps matches TRBD2 (5 bases). CDR3 length equals 13 residues. Germline V gene sequence: CDR1 MNHEY, CDR2 SMNVEV (reference sequence). V was clipped by 6 bases and J by 6 bases, with 11 bases between them. CDR3 bases: TGTGCCAGCAGCCAGGTGCGGGCCGGGGAGCTGTTTTTT. Its protein is CASSQVRAGELFF.

The chain carries TRBV7-2 and TRBJ2-7; TRBD1 aligns across 7 bases. The junction had 8 bases not matched to a gene; V was cut back by 3 bases and J by 3 bases. The germline V gene has CDR1 SGHTA and CDR2 FQGNSA. The CDR3 is 15 residues long. CDR3 sequence reads: CASSLMPGQIYEQYF. CDR3 nucleotide sequence: TGTGCCAGCAGCTTGATGCCGGGACAGATCTACGAGCAGTACTTC.

V is TRBV5-4 and J is TRBJ2-5; TRBD1 agrees at 8 bases. This CDR3 has 14 amino acids. Trimming took 0 bases from V and 3 from J; bases not matched to a gene: 1. Germline loops: CDR1 SGHNT, CDR2 YYREEE (reference sequence). In DNA form, the CDR3 reads TGTGCCAGCAGCTTGGCAGGGGGCGAAGAGACCCAGTACTTC. Amino acids: CASSLAGGEETQYF.

The chain links TRBV10-1 to TRBJ2-7; the D gene is possibly TRBD1 (5 bases). Germline-derived CDR1 and CDR2 are WNHNN and SYGVQD (reference sequence). Trimming took off 2 bases at V and 2 bases at J, with 10 bases between the two ends. The CDR3 totals 14 residues. The CDR3 DNA sequence: TGCGCCAGCAGTGAGCTCCAGGGCACCTACGAGCAGTACTTC. Encoded protein: CASSELQGTYEQYF.

The V gene is TRBV7-9, the J gene TRBJ1-1; D ambiguous. V lost 1 base to trimming and J lost 1 base, with 10 bases between them. This CDR3 is built from 15 residues. Per germline, CDR1 SEHNR and CDR2 FQNEAQ (reference sequence). DNA for the CDR3: TGTGCCAGCAGCTTAGGCAGGTTCACGAACACTGAAGCTTTCTTT. Translation gives CASSLGRFTNTEAFF.

This chain uses TRBV7-2 with TRBJ1-2; D may be TRBD1 (5 bases). Trimming removed 3 bases at V and 7 bases at J, with 9 bases between. This CDR3 region has 12 residues. Germline V gene sequence: CDR1 SGHTA, CDR2 FQGNSA. Here the CDR3 DNA reads TGTGCCAGCAGCTTTCAGGGCTCTGGCTACACCTTC. Translating it yields CASSFQGSGYTF.

The CDR3 bases are TGTGCCAGCAACAGGGGATCCGTTATGAACACTGAAGCTTTCTTT. This translates into CASNRGSVMNTEAFF. The chain recombines TRBV5-6 with TRBJ1-1; TRBD1 matches at 7 bases. V dropped 6 bases and J dropped 0; count of bases not matched to a gene: 8. The CDR3 covers 15 residues. Germline V gene data show CDR1 as SGHDT and CDR2 as YYEEEE.

The V call is TRBV10-3, the J call TRBJ1-1; TRBD1 might be the D (6 bases). The CDR3 extends over 13 amino acids. Trimming shortened V by 4 bases and J by 1 base, and 7 bases separated the two germline ends. Germline V gene data show CDR1 as ENHRY and CDR2 as SYGVKD. The CDR3 nucleotides read TGTGCCATCAGTGGACAGGAGAACACTGAAGCTTTCTTT. It is translated as CAISGQENTEAFF.

The chain is built from TRBV7-9 and TRBJ1-1; tentatively, D is TRBD1 (5 bases). This CDR3 is built from 12 residues. Trimming stripped 7 bases from V and 10 bases from J, with 16 bases between. The germline gives CDR1 SEHNR, CDR2 FQNEAQ (reference sequence). The CDR3 DNA sequence: TGTGCCAGCAACCTAGGAGGGGACGCAGCTTTCTTT. Protein sequence: CASNLGGDAAFF.

The chain couples TRBV7-6 to TRBJ1-1; unclear D gene. CDR3 length: 14 residues. The germline V gene has CDR1 SGHVS and CDR2 FNYEAQ. Trimming took 5 bases from V and 0 from J, leaving 10 bases between them. CDR3 DNA: TGTGCCAGCAGCCCGTCGTCCGTGAACACTGAAGCTTTCTTT. This codes for CASSPSSVNTEAFF.

The gene calls are TRBV2 and TRBJ2-7; D may be TRBD1 (8 bases). The ends were cut back, 2 bases at V and 1 base at J, with 12 bases in the middle. There are 15 residues in the CDR3. From germline, CDR1 is SNHLY and CDR2 FYNNEI. CDR3 loop: CASSEYRGGSYEQYF. The CDR3 DNA reads as TGTGCCAGCAGTGAATACAGGGGGGGTTCCTACGAGCAGTACTTC.

The chain links TRBV6-7 to TRBJ1-5; no definite D call. TRBV6-7 is labeled an ORF, and its function is uncertain. The V end lost 0 bases, the J end lost 0 bases, and 9 bases lay between the germline ends. This CDR3 comprises 16 residues. The CDR3 sequence: CASSYSRFYSNQPQHF. In DNA form, the CDR3 reads TGTGCCAGCAGTTACTCGAGGTTTTATAGCAATCAGCCCCAGCATTTT.

The V and J genes are TRBV4-1 and TRBJ2-6, with a tentative D call TRBD2 (6 bases). The germline V gene encodes CDR1 MGHRA and CDR2 YSYEKL. Trimming took 0 bases from V and 4 from J, leaving 10 bases between them. The CDR3 is made up of 16 amino acids. CDR3 DNA sequence: TGCGCCAGCAGCCAAGATCGCGGGGCGGGGGCCAACGTCCTGACTTTC. It codes for CASSQDRGAGANVLTF.

This chain uses TRBV9 with TRBJ2-2; 8 nucleotides line up with TRBD2. Germline CDR1 and CDR2: SGDLS and YYNGEE. V was clipped by 0 bases and J by 7 bases; unmatched bases: 5. The CDR3 runs 15 residues. CDR3 loop: CASSVAGGPIGELFF. The DNA for the CDR3 is TGTGCCAGCAGCGTAGCGGGAGGGCCGATCGGGGAGCTGTTTTTT.

The chain combines TRBV7-3 with TRBJ2-1; no reliable D call. In germline, CDR1 is SGHTA, CDR2 FQGTGA. This CDR3 is 15 amino acids long. The V end was cut by 2 bases, the J end by 4 bases, with 12 bases between. The CDR3 region is CASSLDAAAYNEQFF. The DNA for the CDR3 is TGTGCCAGCAGCTTAGATGCTGCGGCTTACAATGAGCAGTTCTTC.

This rearrangement joins TRBV7-8 to TRBJ2-7, with 9 bases aligning to TRBD2. The length of the CDR3 is 16 residues. With 4 bases clipped from V and 7 bases from J, the junction kept 14 bases outside the gene matches. Germline CDR1 is SGHVS and CDR2 is FQNEAQ. The CDR3, as DNA: TGTGCCAGCAGCTCCCCGGCTAGCGGGATCCCGGGGGAGCAGTACTTC. Residues: CASSSPASGIPGEQYF.

J is TRBJ1-2 and V is TRBV19; D is unresolved. The CDR3 length is 18 residues. CDR1 is LNHDA, CDR2 SQIVND, per germline (reference sequence). Deletions cut 5 bases from V and 2 bases from J, with 24 bases between. For the CDR3, the DNA is TGTGCCAGTAGTTCCCCTTTTCGAGAGTCCCTGTTGAACTATGGCTACACCTTC. Protein: CASSSPFRESLLNYGYTF.

This sequence joins TRBV2 and TRBJ1-3, with D unresolved. CDR1 is SNHLY and CDR2 is FYNNEI in the germline V gene. Trimming cost V 8 bases and J 3 bases, with 5 bases left between them. The CDR3 consists of 11 residues. The CDR3 sequence: CASSGGNTIYF. The CDR3 DNA follows: TGTGCCAGCTCGGGTGGAAACACCATATATTTT.

The chain has TRBV14 and TRBJ2-5; tentatively, D is TRBD1 (6 bases). The J call may be incorrect, as the DNA end agrees better with TRBJ2-7. Per germline, CDR1 SGHDN and CDR2 FVKESK. The CDR3 covers 14 residues. This chain's CDR3 is CASSLSGEIYEQYF. The DNA of the CDR3 is TGTGCCAGCAGCCTCTCAGGGGAGATCTACGAGCAGTACTTC.

The chain has TRBV11-3 and TRBJ1-1; a weak D match, TRBD1 (6 bases). With 6 bases removed from V and 1 base from J, the gap between germline ends came to 12 bases. In germline, CDR1 is SGHNT, CDR2 YENEEA. The CDR3 runs 14 residues. CDR3 in amino acids: CASSKTGWNTEAFF. The DNA for the CDR3 is TGTGCCAGCAGTAAAACAGGGTGGAACACTGAAGCTTTCTTT.

The V call is TRBV15, the J call TRBJ1-5; D gene ambiguous. Trimming removed 1 base at V and 2 bases at J, with 6 bases between. CDR3 length: 14 amino acids. The germline V gene encodes CDR1 LNHNV and CDR2 YYDKDF (reference sequence). The CDR3: CATSRGAGNQPQHF. The DNA for the CDR3 is TGTGCCACCAGCAGAGGGGCAGGCAATCAGCCCCAGCATTTT.

The chain links TRBV29-1 to TRBJ2-5; 7 nucleotides align to TRBD1. Germline V gene data show CDR1 as SQVTM and CDR2 as ANQGSEA. V gave up 7 bases and J gave up 2 bases; unmatched junction bases: 7. This CDR3 is built from 13 residues. The CDR3 DNA is TGCAGCGCCGCGACAGGGCCTCAAGAGACCCAGTACTTC. It translates to CSAATGPQETQYF.

The chain recombines TRBV7-3 with TRBJ2-5, with 13 positions matching TRBD2. The CDR3 is made up of 15 amino acids. CDR1 and CDR2 (germline): SGHTA, FQGTGA. V shed 5 bases, J shed 5 bases, and the junction held 5 bases outside the gene matches. The CDR3 region has the DNA TGTGCCAGCAGCATGGGACTAGCGGGATTGGAGACCCAGTACTTC. It specifies CASSMGLAGLETQYF.